The text below deals with one TCR beta chain. This sample is drawn from a study of blood T cell repertoires in COVID-19. Study details: From T cells, B-cell-depleted T cells, or PBMCs came the material, which was cDNA or gDNA.

TCRdb's table, derived via immunoSEQ multiplex PCR, lists solely in-frame clones and lacks some. This repertoire shows some 240,000 clones, 70% to 90% found once; its top ten account for less than 8.5%. Everyone who took part was about 18 to 90 years old, and they came from over 20 US areas. The clonotype comes from a woman aged 45-60 years who had been exposed to COVID-19. The sequenced material came from PBMCs or T cells enriched from blood (not recorded which).

The CDR3 DNA is TGTGCCAGCAGCCAAGCAGGGTTCAAAGTGACCTACACCTTC. Translation: CASSQAGFKVTYTF. The V gene is TRBV3-1 (or the pseudogene TRBV3-2), the J gene TRBJ1-2; D may be TRBD1 (5 bases). Germline V gene sequence: CDR1 LGHDT, CDR2 YNNKEL (reference sequence). V was shortened by 1 base and J by 10 bases, with 16 bases between the two germline ends. The length of the CDR3 is 14 residues.